The rows below give T cell receptor beta chains drawn from one sample of a study of blood T cell repertoires in COVID-19. TCRdb's table, derived via immunoSEQ multiplex PCR, lists solely in-frame clones and lacks some. This table holds hundreds of thousands of clones, approximately 90% found once. Sequencing input: PBMCs or T cells enriched from blood (not recorded which). The origin of the receptors is a man aged 45 to 65 who had been exposed to COVID-19. CDR3s include the opening cysteine and the closing phenylalanine or tryptophan. D genes are given only for firm matches. Not all rows give a size; the values are once, few, many and, for expanded clones, a class.

J,D,V,size,CDR3,DNA
TRBJ1-1,.,TRBV11-2,.,CASSFATAEAFF,TGTGCCAGCAGCTTCGCTACAGCTGAAGCTTTCTTT
TRBJ2-2,TRBD2,TRBV10-3,.,CAIKPGLGGELFF,TGTGCCATCAAACCCGGACTAGGCGGGGAGCTGTTTTTT
TRBJ2-1,TRBD2,TRBV7-2,.,CASSLVRTSGGKQFF,TGTGCCAGCAGCTTAGTAAGGACTAGCGGGGGAAAGCAGTTCTTC
TRBJ2-7,.,TRBV28,.,CASSLMAGFSYEQYF,TGTGCCAGCAGTTTAATGGCAGGGTTCAGCTACGAGCAGTACTTC
TRBJ2-3,TRBD2,TRBV5-4,few,CASSKGLAGLDTQYF,TGTGCCAGCAGCAAGGGACTAGCGGGGTTAGATACGCAGTATTTT
TRBJ2-1,TRBD1,TRBV18,.,CASSPRTGVGVEFF,TGTGCCAGCTCCCCCCGGACAGGGGTCGGGGTGGAGTTCTTC
TRBJ2-2,TRBD1,TRBV3-1/TRBV3-2,few,CASSARGHTGELFF,TGTGCCAGCAGCGCCAGGGGGCACACCGGGGAGCTGTTTTTT
TRBJ1-6,.,TRBV7-9,.,CTSSLYDRHHSPLHF,TGTACCAGCAGTTTATACGACAGGCACCATTCACCCCTCCACTTT
TRBJ1-2,.,TRBV7-9,.,CASSYDIYGYTF,TGTGCCAGCAGCTACGACATATATGGCTACACCTTC
TRBJ2-7,.,TRBV7-2,.,CASSFRRASYEQYF,TGTGCCAGCAGCTTTCGTCGAGCCTCCTACGAGCAGTACTTC
TRBJ1-2,.,TRBV7-9,.,CASSLGGDLANYGYTF,TGTGCCAGCAGCTTAGGGGGAGACCTAGCTAACTATGGCTACACCTTC
TRBJ1-6,.,TRBV5-1,few,CASSLGRTGFSPLHF,TGCGCCAGCAGCTTGGGCCGGACGGGGTTTTCACCCCTCCACTTT
TRBJ2-1,TRBD2,TRBV10-3,.,CAINAGEDNEQFF,TGTGCCATCAACGCGGGAGAAGACAATGAGCAGTTCTTC
TRBJ2-5,TRBD1,TRBV9,.,CASSVEYLGGRETQYF,TGTGCCAGCAGCGTAGAATATCTAGGGGGCCGGGAGACCCAGTACTTC
TRBJ2-7,.,TRBV5-5,.,CASSSTGHYEQYF,TGTGCCAGCAGCTCTACGGGACACTACGAGCAGTACTTC
TRBJ1-4,.,TRBV5-1,.,CASSPGQQFSNEKLFF,TGCGCCAGCAGCCCGGGACAACAATTTTCTAATGAAAAACTGTTTTTT
TRBJ2-5,TRBD1,TRBV5-4,.,CASSLGQGETQYF,TGTGCCAGCAGCTTGGGACAGGGAGAGACCCAGTACTTC
TRBJ1-5,.,TRBV10-3,.,CAISESTSNQPQHF,TGTGCCATCAGTGAGTCGACAAGCAATCAGCCCCAGCATTTT